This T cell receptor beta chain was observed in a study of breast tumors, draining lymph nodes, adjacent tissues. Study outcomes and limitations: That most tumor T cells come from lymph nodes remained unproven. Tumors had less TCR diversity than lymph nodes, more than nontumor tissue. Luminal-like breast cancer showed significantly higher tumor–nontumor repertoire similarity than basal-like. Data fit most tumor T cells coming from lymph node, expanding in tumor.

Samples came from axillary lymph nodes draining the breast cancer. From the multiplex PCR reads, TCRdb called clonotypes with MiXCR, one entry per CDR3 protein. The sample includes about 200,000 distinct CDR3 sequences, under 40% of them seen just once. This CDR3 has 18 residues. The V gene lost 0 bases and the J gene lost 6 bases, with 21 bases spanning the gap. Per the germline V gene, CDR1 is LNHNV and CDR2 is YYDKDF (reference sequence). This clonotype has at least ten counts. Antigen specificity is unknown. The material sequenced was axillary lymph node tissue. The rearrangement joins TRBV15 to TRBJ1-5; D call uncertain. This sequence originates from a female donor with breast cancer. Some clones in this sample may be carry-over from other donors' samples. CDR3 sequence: CATSRDTDLSLSFQPQHF. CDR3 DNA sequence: TGTGCCACCAGCAGAGATACGGACTTGTCTTTATCATTTCAGCCCCAGCATTTT. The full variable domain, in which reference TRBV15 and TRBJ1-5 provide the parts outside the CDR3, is DAMVIQNPRYQVTQFGKPVTLSCSQTLNHNVMYWYQQKSSQAPKLLFHYYDKDFNNEADTPDNFQSRRPNTSFCFLDIRSPGLGDTAMYLCATSRDTDLSLSFQPQHFGDGTRLSIL.